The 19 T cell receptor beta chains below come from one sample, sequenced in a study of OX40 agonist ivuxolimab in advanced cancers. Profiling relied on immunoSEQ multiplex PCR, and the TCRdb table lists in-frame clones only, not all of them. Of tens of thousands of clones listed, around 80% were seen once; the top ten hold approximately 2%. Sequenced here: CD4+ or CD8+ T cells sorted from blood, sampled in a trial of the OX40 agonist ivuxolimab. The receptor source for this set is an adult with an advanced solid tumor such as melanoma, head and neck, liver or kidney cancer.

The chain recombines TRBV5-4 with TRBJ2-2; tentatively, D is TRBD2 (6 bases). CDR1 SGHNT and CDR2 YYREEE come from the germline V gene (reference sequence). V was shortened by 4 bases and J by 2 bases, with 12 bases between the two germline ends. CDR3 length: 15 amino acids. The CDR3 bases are TGTGCCAGCAGCCCCGGGACTCCTAACACCGGGGAGCTGTTTTTT. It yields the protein CASSPGTPNTGELFF. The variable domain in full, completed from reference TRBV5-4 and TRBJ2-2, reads ETGVTQSPTHLIKTRGQQVTLRCSSQSGHNTVSWYQQALGQGPQFIFQYYREEENGRGNFPPRFSGLQFPNYSSELNVNALELDDSALYLCASSPGTPNTGELFFGEGSRLTVL.

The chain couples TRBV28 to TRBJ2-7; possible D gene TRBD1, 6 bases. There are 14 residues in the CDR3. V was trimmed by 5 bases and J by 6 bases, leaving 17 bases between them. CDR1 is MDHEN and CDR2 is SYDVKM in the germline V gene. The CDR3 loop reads CASSPRDTAFEQYF. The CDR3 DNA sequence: TGTGCCAGCAGTCCCCGGGACACCGCCTTCGAGCAGTACTTC.

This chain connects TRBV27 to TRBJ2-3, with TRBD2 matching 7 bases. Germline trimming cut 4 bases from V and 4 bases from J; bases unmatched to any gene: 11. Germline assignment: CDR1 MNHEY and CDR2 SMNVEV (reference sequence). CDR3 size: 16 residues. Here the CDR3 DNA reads TGTGCCAGCAGTTCATCGCCGGGACTAAGCCCAGATACGCAGTATTTT. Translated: CASSSSPGLSPDTQYF.

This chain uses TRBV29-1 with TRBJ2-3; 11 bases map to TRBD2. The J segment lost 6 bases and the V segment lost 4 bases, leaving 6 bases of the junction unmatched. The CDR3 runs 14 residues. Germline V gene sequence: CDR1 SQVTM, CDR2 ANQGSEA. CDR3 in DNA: TGCAGCGTTGGGGGACTAGCGGTAATTGATACGCAGTATTTT. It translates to CSVGGLAVIDTQYF.

The CDR3 region is CASSLNPGNTNYGYTF. As DNA, the CDR3 is TGTGCCAGCAGCCTTAATCCAGGGAATACTAACTATGGCTACACCTTC. The V gene is TRBV4-2, the J gene TRBJ1-2; the D gene is possibly TRBD1 (5 bases). The germline gives CDR1 LGHNA, CDR2 YNFKEQ. The CDR3 runs 16 residues. Trimming pared 4 bases from V and 0 bases from J, leaving 15 bases between.

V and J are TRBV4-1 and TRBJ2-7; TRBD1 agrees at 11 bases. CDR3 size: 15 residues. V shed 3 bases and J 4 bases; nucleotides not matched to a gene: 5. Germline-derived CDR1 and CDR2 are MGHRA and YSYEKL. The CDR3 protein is CASSHPGQGAYEQYF. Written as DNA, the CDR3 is TGCGCCAGCAGCCACCCAGGACAGGGGGCGTACGAGCAGTACTTC.

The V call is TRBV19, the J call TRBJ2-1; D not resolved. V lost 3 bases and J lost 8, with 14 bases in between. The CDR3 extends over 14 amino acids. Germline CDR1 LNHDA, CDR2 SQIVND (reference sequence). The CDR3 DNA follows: TGTGCCAGTAGTATGTACACCCAGGTAGATGAGCAGTTCTTC. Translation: CASSMYTQVDEQFF.

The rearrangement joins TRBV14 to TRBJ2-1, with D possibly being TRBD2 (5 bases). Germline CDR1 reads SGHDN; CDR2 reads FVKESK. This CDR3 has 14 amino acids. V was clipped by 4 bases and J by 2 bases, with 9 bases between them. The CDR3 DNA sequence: TGTGCCAGCAGCCCGCAACTAGCCTACAATGAGCAGTTCTTC. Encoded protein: CASSPQLAYNEQFF.

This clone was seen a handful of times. CDR3 in DNA: TGCGCCAGCAGCCCCCTCGGACTAGCGGGTCGAGAGACCCAGTACTTC. Translated, it gives CASSPLGLAGRETQYF. The rearrangement uses TRBV5-1 and TRBJ2-5, with 11 bases that match TRBD2. In germline, CDR1 is SGHRS, CDR2 YFSETQ. The V and J ends lost 4 bases and 4 bases, in that order; junction bases with no gene match: 9. The CDR3 extends over 16 amino acids.

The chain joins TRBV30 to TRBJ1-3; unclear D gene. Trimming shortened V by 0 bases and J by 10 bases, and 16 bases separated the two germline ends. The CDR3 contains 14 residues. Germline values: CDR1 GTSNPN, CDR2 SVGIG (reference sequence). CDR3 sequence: CAWSVSGSPGTIYF. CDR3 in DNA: TGTGCCTGGAGTGTATCGGGGTCCCCGGGTACCATATATTTT.

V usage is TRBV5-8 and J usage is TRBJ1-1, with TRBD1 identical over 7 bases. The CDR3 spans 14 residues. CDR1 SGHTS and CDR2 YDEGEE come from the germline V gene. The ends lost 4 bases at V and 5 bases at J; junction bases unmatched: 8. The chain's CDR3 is CASSLQGWGTEAFF. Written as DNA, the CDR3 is TGTGCCAGCAGCCTACAGGGGTGGGGAACTGAAGCTTTCTTT.

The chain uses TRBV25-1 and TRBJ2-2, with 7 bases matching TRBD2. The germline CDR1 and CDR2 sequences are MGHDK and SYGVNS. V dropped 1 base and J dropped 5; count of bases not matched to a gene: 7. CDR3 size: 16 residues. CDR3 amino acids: CASSEFGGRATGELFF. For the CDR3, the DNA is TGTGCCAGCAGTGAATTTGGGGGGAGGGCAACCGGGGAGCTGTTTTTT.

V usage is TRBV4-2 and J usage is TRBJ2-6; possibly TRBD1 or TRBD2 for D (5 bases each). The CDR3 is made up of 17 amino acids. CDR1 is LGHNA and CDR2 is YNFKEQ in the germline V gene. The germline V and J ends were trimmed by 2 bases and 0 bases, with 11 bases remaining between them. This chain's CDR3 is CASSQKGRLSGANVLTF. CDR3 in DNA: TGTGCCAGCAGCCAAAAGGGACGGCTCTCTGGGGCCAACGTCCTGACTTTC.

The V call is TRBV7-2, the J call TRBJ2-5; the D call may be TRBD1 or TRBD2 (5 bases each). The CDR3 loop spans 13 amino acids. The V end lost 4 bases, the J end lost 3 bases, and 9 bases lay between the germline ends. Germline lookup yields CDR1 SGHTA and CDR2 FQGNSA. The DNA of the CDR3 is TGTGCCAGCAGCTCGGGACCCGAAGAGACCCAGTACTTC. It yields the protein CASSSGPEETQYF.

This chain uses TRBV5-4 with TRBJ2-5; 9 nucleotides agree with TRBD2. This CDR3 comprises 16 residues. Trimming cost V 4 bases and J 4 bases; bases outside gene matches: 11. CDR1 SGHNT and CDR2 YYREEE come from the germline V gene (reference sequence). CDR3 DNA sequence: TGTGCCAGCAGCCCCGGAATAGCGGGAGTAGGAGAGACCCAGTACTTC. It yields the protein CASSPGIAGVGETQYF.

The CDR3 sequence: CASSWGIQETQYF. The CDR3 DNA sequence: TGCGCCAGCAGCTGGGGGATCCAAGAGACCCAGTACTTC. The chain links TRBV5-1 to TRBJ2-5; D may match TRBD1 or TRBD2 (5 bases each). Germline CDR1 SGHRS, CDR2 YFSETQ. There are 13 residues in the CDR3. V was cut by 3 bases and J by 1 base, with 7 bases left in between. Using reference TRBV5-1 and TRBJ2-5 for the parts outside the CDR3, the full variable domain is KAGVTQTPRYLIKTRGQQVTLSCSPISGHRSVSWYQQTPGQGLQFLFEYFSETQRNKGNFPGRFSGRQFSNSRSEMNVSTLELGDSALYLCASSWGIQETQYFGPGTRLLVL.

The CDR3 coding sequence is TGTGCCAGCAGCTTGGACAGGGGCCTCACAGATACGCAGTATTTT. This sequence encodes CASSLDRGLTDTQYF. The chain employs TRBV5-4 and TRBJ2-3, with 7 positions matching TRBD1. The ends lost 0 bases at V and 2 bases at J; junction bases unmatched: 3. Germline V gene data show CDR1 as SGHNT and CDR2 as YYREEE (reference sequence). This CDR3 has 15 residues.

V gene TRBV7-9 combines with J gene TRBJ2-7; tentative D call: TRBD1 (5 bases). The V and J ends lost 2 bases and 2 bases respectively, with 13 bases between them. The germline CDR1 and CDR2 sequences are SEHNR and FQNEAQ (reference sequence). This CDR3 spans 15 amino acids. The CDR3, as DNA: TGTGCCAGCAGCTTATTCCAGGGCGAAACCTACGAGCAGTACTTC. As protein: CASSLFQGETYEQYF.

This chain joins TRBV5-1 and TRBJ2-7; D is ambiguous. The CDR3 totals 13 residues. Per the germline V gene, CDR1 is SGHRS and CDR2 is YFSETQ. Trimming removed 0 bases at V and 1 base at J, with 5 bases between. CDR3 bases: TGCGCCAGCAGCTTGGAGGCTTCCTACGAGCAGTACGTC. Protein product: CASSLEASYEQYV.